This entry concerns a single T cell receptor beta chain. Which antigen it targets is not known. Base qualities are not at hand, and no much larger clone is one base apart. The CDR3 regions of human TCRbeta chains were analyzed by immunosequencing. The authors' pipeline ran thus. TCRs in the repertoires were matched against a reference library of SARS-CoV-2-specific TCRs that had been generated with the MIRA antigen-specificity platform. Breadth was defined as the fraction of unique TCRs that were SARS-CoV-2-associated, and depth was defined as the fraction of total T cells that were SARS-CoV-2-associated. Using the MIRA data, every spike-specific TCR was mapped to the spike region that the TCR reacted to and assigned to either a CD4 or a CD8 class. Log10-transformed breadth and depth values were compared by one-way ANOVA with Sidak's multiple comparisons tests. Imported from immuneACCESS, the table was reduced by TCRdb to in-frame sequences with V and J called. These copies leave out some clones; in studies compared against another copy, an unresolved V gene accounts for under half, and the cause of the remainder is not known. From that table come the V and J calls and clone size; the DNA was used to work out D and trimming. The table for this sample lists approximately 130,000 clones; roughly 87% of them were counted only once. The ten largest clonotypes hold approximately 6% of the sample.

V is pared back by 0 bases and J by 7 bases, with 18 bases lying between the germline termini. CDR1 and CDR2 (LGHNA, YNFKEQ) derive from the germline V gene. The cysteine opens and the phenylalanine closes a CDR3 of 16 amino acids. Only CDR3 DNA remains: 48 bases, in frame from the first base. This entry comes from a study of T cell responses to AZD1222 COVID-19 vaccine (dated by TCRdb to the early 2020s). Notes on the research overall: TCR sequencing was performed for 230 to 250 trial participants, of whom 200 to 220 were given two doses of AZD1222 and approximately 26 were given two doses of MenACWY control vaccine. Trial participants were enrolled by age into 18-55, 56-69 and 70-plus year subgroups, with roughly 150, 30 and 60 TCR-sequenced participants respectively.

Results the study describes overall, beyond this receptor: The 56-69-year group was small, and its depth increase did not reach significance, likely because of low power. Conclusions about previously exposed vaccinees are limited because only 6 or 7 AZD1222 recipients were SARS-CoV-2 seropositive at baseline. Vaccine-associated CD4 TCRs spanned the whole spike protein, with dominant responses in regions 160-218 and 743-854. Nearly half of unique spike-specific TCRs reportedly recognized epitopes outside regions mutated in the B.1.351 and B.1.1.7 variants. Because no day 14 peak-response samples were available, repertoires were characterized only after the peak T cell response. Participants were mostly white British, with more females than males. The authors suggested clonal diversity may have been underestimated. After two AZD1222 doses, spike-specific TCR breadth and depth were significantly higher than at day 0 and than in MenACWY recipients.

What this sample's time point label stands for: about 28 days (+/-7) after the second vaccine dose. AZD1222 recipients with second doses at about 4 weeks or about 12 weeks were pooled, because spike-specific TCR depth and breadth did not differ between schedules. Samples from vaccinated people were obtained from the UK trials COV001 and COV002, which included a single-blind randomized controlled phase 2/3 trial of AZD1222 (ChAdOx1 nCoV-19) in healthy adults. For TCRbeta chain sequencing, PBMC samples from trial participants were taken at day 0 and at day 28 after the second dose. This sample comprised peripheral blood, obtained 28 days after the second AZD1222 dose. The TCR originated in an adult who received the AZD1222 COVID-19 vaccine. The V and J segments used are TRBV4-2 and TRBJ2-5; the D segment might be TRBD1 or TRBD2, since each matches 6 bases. The sequenced DNA: TGTGCCAGCAGCCAAGACGGGACTGGGGGCTATGGGACCCAGTACTTC. It encodes CASSQDGTGGYGTQYF.